This TCR beta chain was found in a study of T cell repertoires in cytomegalovirus infection. Study-wide background: TCR beta signatures that were public indicated CMV infection and matching HLA type. The study's findings and limits: HLA-C-restricted CMV clonotypes gave the most frequent clonotype in two of eight donors.

MiXCR, applied by TCRdb to the reads, yields one record per CDR3 protein. This sample has about 890,000 distinct CDR3 sequences, with less than 35% found just once. V was clipped by 1 base and J by 8 bases, with 7 bases between them. Looked up from germline, CDR1 is MGHDK and CDR2 is SYGVNS. The CDR3 spans 12 residues. Notes on this clonotype: Its antigen is undetermined.

The sample consisted of cultured CD8+ T cells from PBMCs, taken from culture after CMV antigen stimulation. This TCR was recovered from a human donor in good health (CMV status not recorded). Some clones in this sample may be carry-over from other donors' samples. The rearrangement joins TRBV25-1 to TRBJ2-3; D uncertain. CDR3 DNA: TGTGCCAGCAGTGAATCGAGGAGTACGCAGTATTTT. Translation gives CASSESRSTQYF.